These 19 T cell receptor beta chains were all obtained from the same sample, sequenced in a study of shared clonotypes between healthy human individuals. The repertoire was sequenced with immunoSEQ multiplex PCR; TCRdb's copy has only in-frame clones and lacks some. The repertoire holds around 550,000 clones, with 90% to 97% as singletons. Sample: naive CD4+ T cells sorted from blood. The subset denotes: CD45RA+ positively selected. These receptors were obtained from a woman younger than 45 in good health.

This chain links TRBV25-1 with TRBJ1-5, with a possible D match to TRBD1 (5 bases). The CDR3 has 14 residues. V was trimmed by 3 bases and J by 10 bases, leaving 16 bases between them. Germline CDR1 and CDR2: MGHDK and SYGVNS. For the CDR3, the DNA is TGTGCCAGCAGTGATGGCATAGGGGTAGGACCCCAGCATTTT. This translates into CASSDGIGVGPQHF.

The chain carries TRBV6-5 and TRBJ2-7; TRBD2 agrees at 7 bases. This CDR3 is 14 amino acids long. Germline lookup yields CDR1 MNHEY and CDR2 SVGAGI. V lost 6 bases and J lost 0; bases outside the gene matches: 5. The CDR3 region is CASRSGVSSYEQYF. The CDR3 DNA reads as TGTGCCAGCAGGAGCGGGGTTAGCTCCTACGAGCAGTACTTC.

In DNA, the CDR3 is TGCGCCAGCAGCTTCACGCCGGGAGCCTACGAGCAGTACTTC. Translation: CASSFTPGAYEQYF. This chain uses TRBV5-1 with TRBJ2-7, with a weak D call TRBD2 (6 bases). The germline gives CDR1 SGHRS, CDR2 YFSETQ. This CDR3 region has 14 residues. Deletions cut 2 bases from V and 2 bases from J, with 11 bases between.

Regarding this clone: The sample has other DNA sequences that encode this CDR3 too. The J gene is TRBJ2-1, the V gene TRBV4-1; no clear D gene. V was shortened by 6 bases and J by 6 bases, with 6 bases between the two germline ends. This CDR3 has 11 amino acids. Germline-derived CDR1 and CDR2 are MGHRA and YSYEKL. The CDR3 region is CASSRGNEQFF. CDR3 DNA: TGCGCCAGCAGTCGCGGCAATGAGCAGTTCTTC.

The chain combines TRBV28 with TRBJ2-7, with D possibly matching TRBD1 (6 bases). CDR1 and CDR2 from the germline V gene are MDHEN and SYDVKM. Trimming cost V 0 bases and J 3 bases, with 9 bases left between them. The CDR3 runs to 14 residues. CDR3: CASSLWVRGYEQYF. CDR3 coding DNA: TGTGCCAGCAGTTTATGGGTCAGGGGCTACGAGCAGTACTTC.

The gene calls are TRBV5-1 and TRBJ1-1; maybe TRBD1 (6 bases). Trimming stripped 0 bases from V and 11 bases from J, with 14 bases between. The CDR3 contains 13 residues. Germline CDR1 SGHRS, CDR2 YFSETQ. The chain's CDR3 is CASSLEKGERAFF. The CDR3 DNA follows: TGCGCCAGCAGCTTGGAGAAGGGGGAGAGGGCTTTCTTT.

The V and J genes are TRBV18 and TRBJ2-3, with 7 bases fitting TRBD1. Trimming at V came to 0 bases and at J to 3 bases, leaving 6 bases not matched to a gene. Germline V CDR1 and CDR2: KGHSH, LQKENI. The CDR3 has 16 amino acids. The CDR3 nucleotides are TGTGCCAGCTCACCACCGACAGGGACGGGGACAGATACGCAGTATTTT. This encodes CASSPPTGTGTDTQYF.

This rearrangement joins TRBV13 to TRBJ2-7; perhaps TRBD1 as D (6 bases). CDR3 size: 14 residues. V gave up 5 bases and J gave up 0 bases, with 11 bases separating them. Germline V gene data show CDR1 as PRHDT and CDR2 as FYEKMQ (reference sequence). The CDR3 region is CASSPRDTSYEQYF. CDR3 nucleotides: TGTGCCAGCAGCCCTCGGGACACCTCCTACGAGCAGTACTTC.

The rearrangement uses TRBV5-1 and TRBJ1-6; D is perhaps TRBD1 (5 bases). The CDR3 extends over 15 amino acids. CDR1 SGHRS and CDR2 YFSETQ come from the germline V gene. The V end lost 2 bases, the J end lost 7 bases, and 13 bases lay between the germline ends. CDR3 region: CASSLGNRGNSPLHF. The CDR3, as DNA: TGCGCCAGCAGCTTAGGAAATCGGGGGAATTCACCCCTCCACTTT.

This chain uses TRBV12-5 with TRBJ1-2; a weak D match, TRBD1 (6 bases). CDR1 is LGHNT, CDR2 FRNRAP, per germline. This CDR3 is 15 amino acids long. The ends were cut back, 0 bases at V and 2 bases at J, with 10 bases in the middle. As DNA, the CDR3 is TGTGCTAGTGGTTTGGTCCCGACAGGAAACTATGGCTACACCTTC. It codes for CASGLVPTGNYGYTF.

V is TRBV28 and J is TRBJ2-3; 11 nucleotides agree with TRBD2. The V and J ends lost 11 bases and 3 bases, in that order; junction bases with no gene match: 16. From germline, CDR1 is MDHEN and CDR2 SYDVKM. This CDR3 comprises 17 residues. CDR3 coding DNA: TGTGCCTCAGCTAGTAGTAGCGGGAGGGCCATGACAGATACGCAGTATTTT. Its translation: CASASSSGRAMTDTQYF.

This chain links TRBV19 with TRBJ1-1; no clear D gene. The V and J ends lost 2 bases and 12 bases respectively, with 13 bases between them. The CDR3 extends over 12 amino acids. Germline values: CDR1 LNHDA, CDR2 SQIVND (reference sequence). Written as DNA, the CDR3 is TGTGCCAGTAGTATATCCCCGCGCGAACCTTTCTTT. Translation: CASSISPREPFF.

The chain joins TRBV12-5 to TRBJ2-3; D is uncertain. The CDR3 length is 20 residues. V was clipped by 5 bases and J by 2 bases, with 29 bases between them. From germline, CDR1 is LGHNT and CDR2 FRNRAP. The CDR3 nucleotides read TGTGCTAGTGGTGTGGGTGGAGCCGAAGTTAATTCACTTCCCACAGATACGCAGTATTTT. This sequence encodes CASGVGGAEVNSLPTDTQYF.

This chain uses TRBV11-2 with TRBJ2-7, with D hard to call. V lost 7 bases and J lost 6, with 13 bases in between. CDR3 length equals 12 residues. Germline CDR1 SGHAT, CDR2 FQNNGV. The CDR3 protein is CASTTSRLEQYF. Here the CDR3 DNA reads TGTGCCAGCACTACCTCGAGACTCGAGCAGTACTTC.

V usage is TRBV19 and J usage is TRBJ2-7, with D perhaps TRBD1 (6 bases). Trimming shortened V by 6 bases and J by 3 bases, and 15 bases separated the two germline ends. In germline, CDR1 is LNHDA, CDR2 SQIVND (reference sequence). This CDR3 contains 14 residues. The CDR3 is CASRSGTKNYEQYF. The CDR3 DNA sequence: TGTGCCAGTAGATCCGGGACAAAGAACTACGAGCAGTACTTC.

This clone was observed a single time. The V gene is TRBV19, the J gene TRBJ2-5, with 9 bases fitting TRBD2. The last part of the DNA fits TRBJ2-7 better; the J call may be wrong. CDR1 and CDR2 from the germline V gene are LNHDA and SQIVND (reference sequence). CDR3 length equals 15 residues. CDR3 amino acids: CASSIDSGRGYEQYF. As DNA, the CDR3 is TGTGCCAGTAGTATCGATAGCGGGAGAGGGTACGAGCAGTACTTC.

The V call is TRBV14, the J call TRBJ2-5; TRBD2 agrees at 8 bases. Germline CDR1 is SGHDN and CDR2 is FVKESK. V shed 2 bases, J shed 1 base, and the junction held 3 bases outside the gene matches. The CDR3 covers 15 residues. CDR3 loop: CASSQRRGVQETQYF. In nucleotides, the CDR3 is TGTGCCAGCAGCCAACGGCGGGGGGTCCAAGAGACCCAGTACTTC.

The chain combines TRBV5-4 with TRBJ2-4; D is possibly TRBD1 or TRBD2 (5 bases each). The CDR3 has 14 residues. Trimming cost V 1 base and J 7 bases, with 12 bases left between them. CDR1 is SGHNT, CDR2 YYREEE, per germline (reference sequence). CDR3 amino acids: CASSLMGVGNIQYF. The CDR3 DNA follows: TGTGCCAGCAGCTTGATGGGGGTGGGGAACATTCAGTACTTC.

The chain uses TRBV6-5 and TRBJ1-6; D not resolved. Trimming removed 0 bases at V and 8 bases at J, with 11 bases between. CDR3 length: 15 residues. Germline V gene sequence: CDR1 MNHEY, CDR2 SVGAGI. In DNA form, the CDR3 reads TGTGCCAGCAGTTACTCGTCAAGGAATGATTCACCCCTCCACTTT. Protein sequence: CASSYSSRNDSPLHF.